Given below is one TCR beta chain in context. This sample is drawn from a study of CD8 T cells in Susac syndrome. Germline values: CDR1 MNHEY, CDR2 SMNVEV (reference sequence). Deletions cut 3 bases from V and 4 bases from J, with 18 bases between. The CDR3 is 17 residues long. Random hexamers were used to reverse transcribe an amount of 0.5 to 1 ug RNA. Amplification of TCR beta CDR3 used immunoSEQ multiplex PCR across 54 Vbeta and 13 Jbeta. TCRdb independently ran MiXCR on the immunoSEQ multiplex PCR reads; one entry per CDR3 protein. The profile shows 250,000 to 300,000 distinct CDR3 sequences, about nine tenths of them singletons. In blood CD8+ and CD4+ T cells, TCR beta underwent sequencing.

This TCR came from a human donor with multiple sclerosis. The sequencing sample was made of CD8+ T cells from PBMCs. The V gene is TRBV27, the J gene TRBJ2-2, with D tentatively TRBD1 (7 bases). In nucleotides, the CDR3 is TGTGCCAGCAGTTTTCTCGGGGCAGGGGGGAGCACCGGGGAGCTGTTTTTT. As protein: CASSFLGAGGSTGELFF.